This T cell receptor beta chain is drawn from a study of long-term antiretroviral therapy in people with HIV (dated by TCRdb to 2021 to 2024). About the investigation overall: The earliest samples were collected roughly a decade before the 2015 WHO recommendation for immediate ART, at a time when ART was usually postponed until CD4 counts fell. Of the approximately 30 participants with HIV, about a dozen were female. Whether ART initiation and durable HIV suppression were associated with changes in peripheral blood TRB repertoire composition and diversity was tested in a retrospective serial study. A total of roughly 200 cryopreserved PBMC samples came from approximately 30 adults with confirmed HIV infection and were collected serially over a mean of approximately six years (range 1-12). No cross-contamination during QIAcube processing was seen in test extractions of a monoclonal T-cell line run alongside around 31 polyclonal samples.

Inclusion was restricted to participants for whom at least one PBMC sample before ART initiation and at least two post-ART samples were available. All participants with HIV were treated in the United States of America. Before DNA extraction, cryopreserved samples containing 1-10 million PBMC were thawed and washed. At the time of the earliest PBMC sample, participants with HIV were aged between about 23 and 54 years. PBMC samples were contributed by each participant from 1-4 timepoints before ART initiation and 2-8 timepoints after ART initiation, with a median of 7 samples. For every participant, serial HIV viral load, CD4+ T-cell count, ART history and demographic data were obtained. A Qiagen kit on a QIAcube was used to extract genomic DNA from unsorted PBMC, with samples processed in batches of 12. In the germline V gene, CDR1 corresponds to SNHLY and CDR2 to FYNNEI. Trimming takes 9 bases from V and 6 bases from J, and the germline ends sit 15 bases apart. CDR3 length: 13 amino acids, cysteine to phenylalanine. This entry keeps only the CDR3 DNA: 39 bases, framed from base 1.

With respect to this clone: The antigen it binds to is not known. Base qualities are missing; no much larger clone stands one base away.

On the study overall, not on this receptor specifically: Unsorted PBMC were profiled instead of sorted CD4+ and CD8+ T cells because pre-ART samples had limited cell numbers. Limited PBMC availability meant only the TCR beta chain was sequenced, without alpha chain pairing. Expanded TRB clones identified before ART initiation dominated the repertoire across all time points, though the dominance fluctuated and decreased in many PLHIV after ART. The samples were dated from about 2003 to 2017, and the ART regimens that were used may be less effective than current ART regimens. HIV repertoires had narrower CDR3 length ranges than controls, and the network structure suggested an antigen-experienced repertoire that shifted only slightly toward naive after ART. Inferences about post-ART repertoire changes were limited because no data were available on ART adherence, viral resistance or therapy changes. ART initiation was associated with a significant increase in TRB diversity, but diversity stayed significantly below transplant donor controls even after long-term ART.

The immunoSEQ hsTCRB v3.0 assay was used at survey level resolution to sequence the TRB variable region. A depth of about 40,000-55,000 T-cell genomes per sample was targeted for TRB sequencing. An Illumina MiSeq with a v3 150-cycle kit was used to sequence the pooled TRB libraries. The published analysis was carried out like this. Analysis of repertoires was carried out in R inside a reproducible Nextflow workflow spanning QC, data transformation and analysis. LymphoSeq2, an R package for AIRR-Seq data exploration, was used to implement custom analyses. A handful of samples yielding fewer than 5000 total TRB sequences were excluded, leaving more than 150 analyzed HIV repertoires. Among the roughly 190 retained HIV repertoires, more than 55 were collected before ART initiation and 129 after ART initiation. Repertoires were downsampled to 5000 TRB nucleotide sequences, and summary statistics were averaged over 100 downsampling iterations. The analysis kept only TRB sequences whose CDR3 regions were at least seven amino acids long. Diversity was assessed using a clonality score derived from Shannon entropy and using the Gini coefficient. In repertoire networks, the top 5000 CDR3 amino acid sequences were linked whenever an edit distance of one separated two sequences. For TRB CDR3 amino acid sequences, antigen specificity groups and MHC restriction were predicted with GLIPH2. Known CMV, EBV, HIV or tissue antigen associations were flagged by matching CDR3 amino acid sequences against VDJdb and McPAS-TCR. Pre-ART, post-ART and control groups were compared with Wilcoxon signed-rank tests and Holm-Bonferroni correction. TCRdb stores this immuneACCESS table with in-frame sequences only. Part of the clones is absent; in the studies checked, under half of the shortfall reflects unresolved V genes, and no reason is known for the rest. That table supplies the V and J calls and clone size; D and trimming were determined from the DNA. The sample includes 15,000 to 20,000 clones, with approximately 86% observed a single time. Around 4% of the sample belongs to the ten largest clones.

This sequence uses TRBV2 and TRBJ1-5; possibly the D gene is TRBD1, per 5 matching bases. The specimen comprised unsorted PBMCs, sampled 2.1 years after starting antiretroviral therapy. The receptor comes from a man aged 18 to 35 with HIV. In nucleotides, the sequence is TGTGCCAGTGGGCCGGGGGGGTTTCAGCCCCAGCATTTT. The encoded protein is CASGPGGFQPQHF.